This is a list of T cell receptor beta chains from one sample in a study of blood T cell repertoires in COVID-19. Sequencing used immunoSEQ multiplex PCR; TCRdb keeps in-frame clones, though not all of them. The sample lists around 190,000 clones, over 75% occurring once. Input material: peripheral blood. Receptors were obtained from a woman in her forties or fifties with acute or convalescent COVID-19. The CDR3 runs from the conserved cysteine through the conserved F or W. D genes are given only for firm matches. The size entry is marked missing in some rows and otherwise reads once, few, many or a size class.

cdr3_nt: TGTGCCAGCAGCCTACGGGGGGGCATAGCCAAAAACATTCAGTACTTC; cdr3_aa: CASSLRGGIAKNIQYF; j_call: TRBJ2-4; v_call: TRBV27; clone_size: .; cdr3_length: 16; d_call: TRBD2
cdr3_nt: TGTGCCAGCAGCTTAGGCGGGACAGGAGGAAACACCATATATTTT; cdr3_aa: CASSLGGTGGNTIYF; j_call: TRBJ1-3; v_call: TRBV11-2; clone_size: .; cdr3_length: 15; d_call: TRBD1
cdr3_nt: TGTGCCAGCCATCCGGGGGGTCACCATGGAAACACCATATATTTT; cdr3_aa: CASHPGGHHGNTIYF; j_call: TRBJ1-3; v_call: TRBV18; clone_size: .; cdr3_length: 15; d_call: .
cdr3_nt: TGTGCCAGCAGTCCCCTCCGTAGGGCTAGCGGGAGCACAGATACGCAGTATTTT; cdr3_aa: CASSPLRRASGSTDTQYF; j_call: TRBJ2-3; v_call: TRBV28; clone_size: .; cdr3_length: 18; d_call: TRBD2
cdr3_nt: TGTGCCAGCAGCCAAGATCGTAGACAGACCTACGAGCAGTACTTC; cdr3_aa: CASSQDRRQTYEQYF; j_call: TRBJ2-7; v_call: TRBV14; clone_size: once; cdr3_length: 15; d_call: .
cdr3_nt: TGTGCCTGGGGAGCCGGGACATTAGCCTACGAGCAGTACTTC; cdr3_aa: CAWGAGTLAYEQYF; j_call: TRBJ2-7; v_call: TRBV30; clone_size: .; cdr3_length: 14; d_call: .
cdr3_nt: TGTGCCAGCGGGGGGACAGAAAGGGCCAGATCACCCCTCCACTTT; cdr3_aa: CASGGTERARSPLHF; j_call: TRBJ1-6; v_call: TRBV2; clone_size: .; cdr3_length: 15; d_call: TRBD1
cdr3_nt: TGTGCCAGCAGTCATCTAGGGGATGAGCAGTTCTTC; cdr3_aa: CASSHLGDEQFF; j_call: TRBJ2-1; v_call: TRBV12-3/TRBV12-4; clone_size: .; cdr3_length: 12; d_call: .
cdr3_nt: TGTGCCACCAGTGATTTAGGCAGGGGAGCACGCACAGATACGCAGTATTTT; cdr3_aa: CATSDLGRGARTDTQYF; j_call: TRBJ2-3; v_call: TRBV24-1; clone_size: once; cdr3_length: 17; d_call: .
cdr3_nt: TGTGCCAGCTCACCACAACTAGCGGGAGGACAAGAGACCCAGTACTTC; cdr3_aa: CASSPQLAGGQETQYF; j_call: TRBJ2-5; v_call: TRBV18; clone_size: .; cdr3_length: 16; d_call: TRBD2
cdr3_nt: TGTGCCAGCAGCTTAGAGGCTAGCGGGGTTACTGGGAATGAGCAGTTCTTC; cdr3_aa: CASSLEASGVTGNEQFF; j_call: TRBJ2-1; v_call: TRBV11-3; clone_size: .; cdr3_length: 17; d_call: TRBD2
cdr3_nt: TGCGCCAGCAGTGACCGGGTCCCCGGTACGCAGTATTTT; cdr3_aa: CASSDRVPGTQYF; j_call: TRBJ2-3; v_call: TRBV10-1; clone_size: .; cdr3_length: 13; d_call: .
cdr3_nt: TGTGCCAGTAGGGACAGGGGAGAAAGCTATGGCTACACCTTC; cdr3_aa: CASRDRGESYGYTF; j_call: TRBJ1-2; v_call: TRBV19; clone_size: few; cdr3_length: 14; d_call: TRBD1
cdr3_nt: TGTGCCAGTAGTATTTCTCCTCTGACTAGCGGGAGGACTAACTACGAGCAGTACTTC; cdr3_aa: CASSISPLTSGRTNYEQYF; j_call: TRBJ2-7; v_call: TRBV19; clone_size: few; cdr3_length: 19; d_call: TRBD2
cdr3_nt: TGTGCCAGCAGTCAGACTCATCTTCCATACAATGAGCAGTTCTTC; cdr3_aa: CASSQTHLPYNEQFF; j_call: TRBJ2-1; v_call: TRBV9; clone_size: .; cdr3_length: 15; d_call: .
cdr3_nt: TGTGCCAGCAGCTATCAGCGTGGGTCTAACTCCTACAATGAGCAGTTCTTC; cdr3_aa: CASSYQRGSNSYNEQFF; j_call: TRBJ2-1; v_call: TRBV7-9; clone_size: .; cdr3_length: 17; d_call: .
cdr3_nt: TGTGCCAGCAGTTTCTCGGGGAGAGGCTACACCTTC; cdr3_aa: CASSFSGRGYTF; j_call: TRBJ1-2; v_call: TRBV27; clone_size: .; cdr3_length: 12; d_call: .
cdr3_nt: TGCGCCAGCAGTGAGACAGGGGGCTATGGCTACACCTTC; cdr3_aa: CASSETGGYGYTF; j_call: TRBJ1-2; v_call: TRBV10-1; clone_size: .; cdr3_length: 13; d_call: TRBD1
cdr3_nt: TGTGCCAGCAGTGAAATTACAGGGACAGGGTTCTACAATGAGCAGTTCTTC; cdr3_aa: CASSEITGTGFYNEQFF; j_call: TRBJ2-1; v_call: TRBV2; clone_size: .; cdr3_length: 17; d_call: TRBD1
cdr3_nt: TGTGCCAGTAGTATGGGGCGAGGGGGAAACAATCAGCCCCAGCATTTT; cdr3_aa: CASSMGRGGNNQPQHF; j_call: TRBJ1-5; v_call: TRBV19; clone_size: .; cdr3_length: 16; d_call: .
cdr3_nt: TGTGCCACCAGCAGACGGGGGTCGGATGAGCAGTTCTTC; cdr3_aa: CATSRRGSDEQFF; j_call: TRBJ2-1; v_call: TRBV15; clone_size: .; cdr3_length: 13; d_call: .
cdr3_nt: TGTGCCACCAGCAGCCCACTAGCGGGGGGGCCGTACGAGCAGTACTTC; cdr3_aa: CATSSPLAGGPYEQYF; j_call: TRBJ2-7; v_call: TRBV15; clone_size: .; cdr3_length: 16; d_call: TRBD2
cdr3_nt: TGTGCCAGCAGTGTTAACCGGGACACCGGAGAAGCTTTCTTT; cdr3_aa: CASSVNRDTGEAFF; j_call: TRBJ1-1; v_call: TRBV27; clone_size: many; cdr3_length: 14; d_call: .
cdr3_nt: TGTGCCAGCAGTTACTCGATTCCCAGCTACGAGCAGTACTTC; cdr3_aa: CASSYSIPSYEQYF; j_call: TRBJ2-7; v_call: TRBV6-2/TRBV6-3; clone_size: .; cdr3_length: 14; d_call: .
cdr3_nt: TGCGCCAGCATTCCCAACGCAGGCCTGAACACTGAAGCTTTCTTT; cdr3_aa: CASIPNAGLNTEAFF; j_call: TRBJ1-1; v_call: TRBV5-1; clone_size: once; cdr3_length: 15; d_call: .
cdr3_nt: TGTGCCAGCAGCCCCCGCCGTGGCGGGGATGAGCAGTTCTTC; cdr3_aa: CASSPRRGGDEQFF; j_call: TRBJ2-1; v_call: TRBV6-5; clone_size: .; cdr3_length: 14; d_call: .
cdr3_nt: TGTGCCAGTAGGGAAGGGACAGCTCGTTCACCCCTCCACTTT; cdr3_aa: CASREGTARSPLHF; j_call: TRBJ1-6; v_call: TRBV19; clone_size: .; cdr3_length: 14; d_call: TRBD1
cdr3_nt: TGTGCCAGCGGAGGTTATAGCGGAGTCAGCTACGAGCAGTACTTC; cdr3_aa: CASGGYSGVSYEQYF; j_call: TRBJ2-7; v_call: TRBV11-2; clone_size: .; cdr3_length: 15; d_call: .
cdr3_nt: TGTGCCAGCGCAGGGACAGGGAATGAAAAACTGTTTTTT; cdr3_aa: CASAGTGNEKLFF; j_call: TRBJ1-4; v_call: TRBV6-5; clone_size: .; cdr3_length: 13; d_call: TRBD1
cdr3_nt: TGTGCCAGCAGTTCCCAGCAGGGCAACAATCAGCCCCAGCATTTT; cdr3_aa: CASSSQQGNNQPQHF; j_call: TRBJ1-5; v_call: TRBV6-5; clone_size: once; cdr3_length: 15; d_call: .
cdr3_nt: TGTGCCAGCAGCCCCCCGGGACAGGGGGCAGGTGGCTACACCTTC; cdr3_aa: CASSPPGQGAGGYTF; j_call: TRBJ1-2; v_call: TRBV9; clone_size: .; cdr3_length: 15; d_call: TRBD1
cdr3_nt: TGTGCCAGCAACTACAGGGGGTATAGCAATCAGCCCCAGCATTTT; cdr3_aa: CASNYRGYSNQPQHF; j_call: TRBJ1-5; v_call: TRBV28; clone_size: .; cdr3_length: 15; d_call: TRBD1
cdr3_nt: TGTGCCAGCAGTCCGCGACAGGGGGTTACGGGGACCCAGTACTTC; cdr3_aa: CASSPRQGVTGTQYF; j_call: TRBJ2-5; v_call: TRBV27; clone_size: .; cdr3_length: 15; d_call: TRBD1
cdr3_nt: TGTGCCAGCAGAACCGGACAGGGGCCCTACGAGCAGTACTTC; cdr3_aa: CASRTGQGPYEQYF; j_call: TRBJ2-7; v_call: TRBV28; clone_size: .; cdr3_length: 14; d_call: TRBD1
cdr3_nt: TGCGCCAGCAGCCTCGGACAGACGAACACTGAAGCTTTCTTT; cdr3_aa: CASSLGQTNTEAFF; j_call: TRBJ1-1; v_call: TRBV10-1; clone_size: .; cdr3_length: 14; d_call: .